A single sample gave rise to the 15 T cell receptor beta chains below, sequenced in a study of siplizumab effects on memory and regulatory T cells. Produced via immunoSEQ multiplex PCR; TCRdb's table is partial and in-frame only. The sample consists of 85,000 to 130,000 clones, around 92% of them appearing once. Sequenced input: Tregs sorted from blood. Receptors were obtained from a human donor in good health.

The chain employs TRBV11-2 and TRBJ2-7; weak D call: TRBD1 (6 bases). Between the trimmed V and J ends, which lost 0 bases and 0 bases, there was a span of 12 bases. The length of the CDR3 is 16 residues. Looked up from germline, CDR1 is SGHAT and CDR2 is FQNNGV. CDR3 amino acids: CASSLELGRGSYEQYF. Here the CDR3 DNA reads TGTGCCAGCAGCTTAGAATTGGGCAGGGGCTCCTACGAGCAGTACTTC.

The chain is built from TRBV7-3 and TRBJ2-3; no definite D call. V lost 1 base to trimming and J lost 5 bases, with 10 bases between them. This CDR3 region has 14 residues. Germline V gene data show CDR1 as SGHTA and CDR2 as FQGTGA. In DNA, the CDR3 is TGTGCCAGCAGCTTAAATTCACCGCGAGATACGCAGTATTTT. Its protein is CASSLNSPRDTQYF.

The chain combines TRBV5-1 with TRBJ1-1; maybe TRBD1 (5 bases). The length of the CDR3 is 14 residues. Germline V gene lookup returns CDR1 SGHRS and CDR2 YFSETQ. V dropped 4 bases and J dropped 6 bases, with 16 bases sitting between them. The CDR3 loop reads CASSGGPENPEAFF. The CDR3 DNA sequence: TGCGCCAGCAGCGGGGGTCCCGAAAACCCTGAAGCTTTCTTT.

Comment on this clone: One end of the junction does not line up with germline, which may come from a read error. The chain is built from TRBV20-1 and TRBJ1-2, with 7 bases lining up with TRBD1. Germline lookup yields CDR1 DFQATT and CDR2 SNEGSKA (reference sequence). CDR3 length equals 11 residues. CDR3 nucleotides: TGCAGTGCTACGACAGGGCCAAGTGGAGCCTTC. Residues: CSATTGPSGAF.

The rearrangement links TRBV10-3 to TRBJ2-7; 11 bases map to TRBD2. The V and J ends lost 5 bases and 0 bases, in that order; junction bases with no gene match: 3. CDR3 length equals 15 residues. Per germline, CDR1 ENHRY and CDR2 SYGVKD. CDR3 sequence reads: CAISPSGRNSYEQYF. CDR3 sequence (DNA): TGTGCCATCAGTCCTAGCGGGAGGAACTCCTACGAGCAGTACTTC.

This chain links TRBV28 with TRBJ2-3; a weak D match, TRBD1 (5 bases). Germline V gives CDR1 MDHEN, CDR2 SYDVKM. Deletions cut 3 bases from V and 2 bases from J, with 12 bases between. This CDR3 is 15 amino acids long. CDR3 DNA sequence: TGTGCCAGCAGTTTTATCGACAGCTTCACAGATACGCAGTATTTT. It translates to CASSFIDSFTDTQYF.

The J gene is TRBJ2-1, the V gene TRBV18, with D hard to call. V was shortened by 0 bases and J by 10 bases, with 7 bases between the two germline ends. Germline V gene lookup returns CDR1 KGHSH and CDR2 LQKENI. The CDR3 has 12 amino acids. The chain's CDR3 is CASSPPGYEQFF. Written as DNA, the CDR3 is TGTGCCAGCTCACCACCAGGCTACGAGCAGTTCTTC.

The chain links TRBV30 to TRBJ1-2; D possibly corresponds to TRBD1 (5 bases). Trimming removed 2 bases at V and 8 bases at J, with 18 bases between. The CDR3 spans 14 residues. Looked up from germline, CDR1 is GTSNPN and CDR2 is SVGIG (reference sequence). The CDR3 loop is CAWSLPGARGGYTF. The CDR3 coding sequence is TGTGCCTGGAGTCTCCCCGGGGCACGAGGGGGCTACACCTTC. Complete variable domain (other parts from reference TRBV30 and TRBJ1-2): SQTIHQWPATLVQPVGSPLSLECTVEGTSNPNLYWYRQAAGRGLQLLFYSVGIGQISSEVPQNLSASRPQDRQFILSSKKLLLSDSGFYLCAWSLPGARGGYTFGSGTRLTVV.

The chain links TRBV30 to TRBJ2-3; 7 positions agree with TRBD2. The germline gives CDR1 GTSNPN, CDR2 SVGIG (reference sequence). The length of the CDR3 is 13 residues. V was clipped by 7 bases and J by 0 bases; unmatched bases: 4. CDR3 DNA sequence: TGTGCCTCAAGTAGCGGGAGCACAGATACGCAGTATTTT. It encodes CASSSGSTDTQYF.

The chain employs TRBV10-1 and TRBJ2-1, with a possible D match to TRBD2 (6 bases). Deletions cut 4 bases from V and 10 bases from J, with 14 bases between. Germline-derived CDR1 and CDR2 are WNHNN and SYGVQD (reference sequence). The CDR3 is made up of 13 amino acids. DNA of the CDR3: TGCGCCAGCAGTGTGACGGAGGGCGGGGAGCAGTTCTTC. Protein sequence: CASSVTEGGEQFF.

The genes are TRBV27 and TRBJ1-2; TRBD1 matches at 7 bases. There are 17 residues in the CDR3. CDR1 and CDR2 (germline): MNHEY, SMNVEV (reference sequence). The ends lost 8 bases at V and 2 bases at J; junction bases unmatched: 17. The CDR3 DNA reads TGTGCCAGCGGCCTTCTTAGACAGGGATCATTAAACTATGGCTACACCTTC. Protein: CASGLLRQGSLNYGYTF.

V usage is TRBV28 and J usage is TRBJ1-4; perhaps TRBD1 as D (5 bases). Germline lookup yields CDR1 MDHEN and CDR2 SYDVKM. V was pared by 5 bases and J by 5 bases, with 30 bases between. CDR3 length: 20 residues. Here the CDR3 reads CASSPTPRIQGFMENEKLFF. The CDR3 bases are TGTGCCAGCAGTCCCACCCCCCGTATCCAGGGATTTATGGAGAATGAAAAACTGTTTTTT.

The V and J genes are TRBV7-2 and TRBJ2-5; D gene ambiguous. This CDR3 spans 12 amino acids. Trimming took off 1 base at V and 5 bases at J, with 5 bases between the two ends. Per germline, CDR1 SGHTA and CDR2 FQGNSA. CDR3 residues: CASSLGLETQYF. In DNA form, the CDR3 reads TGTGCCAGCAGCTTAGGATTGGAGACCCAGTACTTC.

This chain joins TRBV19 and TRBJ1-1; tentatively, D is TRBD1 (5 bases). The CDR3 is 18 residues long. The V gene's germline CDR1 is LNHDA and CDR2 SQIVND (reference sequence). Trimming took off 5 bases at V and 4 bases at J, with 26 bases between the two ends. The CDR3 DNA follows: TGTGCCAGTAGTCTTTACTTAAGTCGGGGCCCCGGGGGCACTGAAGCTTTCTTT. Protein: CASSLYLSRGPGGTEAFF.

This clone was seen just once. The junction does not match germline at one end; this may be a read error. The rearrangement joins TRBV5-1 to TRBJ2-1; 7 bases agree with TRBD2. The CDR3 runs 11 residues. The germline CDR1 and CDR2 sequences are SGHRS and YFSETQ. The CDR3 nucleotides read TGCGCCAGCAGCTTGGTGCGGGAGCTGTTCTTC. Protein sequence: CASSLVRELFF.